The T cell receptor (beta chain) described here comes from a study of blood T cell repertoires in COVID-19. Study-wide context: The study drew acute and convalescent COVID-19 samples from the United States, Italy and Spain. Sources were T cells, B-cell-depleted T cells, or PBMCs; the material itself was cDNA or gDNA.

The trim removed 4 bases at V and 2 bases at J, leaving 3 bases unmatched. The CDR3 is 15 residues long. Germline assignment: CDR1 ENHRY and CDR2 SYGVKD. Per the study methods: Estimated nucleated cell counts came from reference gene primer amplification. Sequencing was performed with immunoSEQ multiplex PCR; in TCRdb, only in-frame clones are kept and a portion is missing. V and J calls and clone size are as listed in that table; D and trimming were resolved from the DNA. The data contain fewer than 30,000 clones, 80% to 90% of them singletons. Patients in Seattle were enrolled during active infection, then followed longitudinally.

This chain links TRBV10-3 with TRBJ2-3; TRBD2 matches at 10 bases. This TCR derives from an elderly woman with COVID-19, enrolled during active disease. Sample: peripheral blood. The CDR3 nucleotides read TGTGCCATCAGTGCTAGCGGGGGAAACACAGATACGCAGTATTTT. This translates into CAISASGGNTDTQYF.